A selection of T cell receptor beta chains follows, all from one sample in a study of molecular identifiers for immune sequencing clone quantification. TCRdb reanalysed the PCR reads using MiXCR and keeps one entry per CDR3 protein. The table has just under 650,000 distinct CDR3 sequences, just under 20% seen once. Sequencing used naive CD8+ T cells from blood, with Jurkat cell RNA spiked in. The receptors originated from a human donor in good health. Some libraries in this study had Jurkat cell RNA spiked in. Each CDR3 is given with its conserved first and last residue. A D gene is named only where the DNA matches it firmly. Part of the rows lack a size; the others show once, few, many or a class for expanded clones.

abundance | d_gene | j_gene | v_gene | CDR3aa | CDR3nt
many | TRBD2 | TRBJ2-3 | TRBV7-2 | CASSSNPLAGKWGTDTQYF | TGTGCCAGCAGCTCAAATCCTCTAGCGGGGAAGTGGGGCACAGATACGCAGTATTTT
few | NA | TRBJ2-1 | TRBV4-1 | CASSQQAGGALYEQFF | TGCGCCAGCAGCCAACAGGCTGGGGGCGCGTTATATGAGCAGTTCTTC
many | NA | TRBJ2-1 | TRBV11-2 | CASSFGTTYNEQFF | TGTGCCAGCAGCTTCGGGACAACCTACAATGAGCAGTTCTTC
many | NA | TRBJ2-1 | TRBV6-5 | CASSYSPGVYNEQFF | TGTGCCAGCAGTTACTCTCCGGGGGTTTACAATGAGCAGTTCTTC
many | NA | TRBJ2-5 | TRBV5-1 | CASSFETKETQYF | TGCGCCAGCAGCTTTGAAACAAAAGAGACCCAGTACTTC
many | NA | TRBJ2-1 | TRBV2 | CASSEDQPSYNEQFF | TGTGCCAGCAGTGAAGACCAGCCCTCCTACAATGAGCAGTTCTTC
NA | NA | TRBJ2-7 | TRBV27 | CASSSYTGSIEQYF | TGTGCCAGCAGTTCTTATACAGGTAGTATCGAGCAGTACTTC
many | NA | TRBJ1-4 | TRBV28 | CASSPELRQQGPTLNEKLFF | TGTGCCAGCAGTCCCGAGTTGAGGCAACAGGGCCCGACACTGAATGAAAAACTGTTTTTT
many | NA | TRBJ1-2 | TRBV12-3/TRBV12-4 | CASTPLMGSGGYTF | TGTGCCAGCACTCCTTTGATGGGTAGCGGCGGCTACACCTTC
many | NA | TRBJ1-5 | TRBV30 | CAWSVYSNQPQHF | TGTGCCTGGAGTGTGTATAGCAATCAGCCCCAGCATTTT
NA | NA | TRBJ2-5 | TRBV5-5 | CASSLVIQGQETQYF | TGTGCCAGCAGCTTAGTAATCCAGGGACAAGAGACCCAGTACTTC
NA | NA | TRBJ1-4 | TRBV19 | CASSLNPTNEKLFF | TGTGCCAGTTCCTTAAACCCCACTAATGAAAAACTGTTTTTT
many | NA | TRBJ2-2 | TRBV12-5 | CASGPQGPYGELFF | TGTGCTAGTGGTCCACAGGGTCCGTACGGGGAGCTGTTTTTT
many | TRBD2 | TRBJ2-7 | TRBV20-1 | CSARDLAAEQYF | TGCAGTGCTAGAGACCTAGCGGCCGAGCAGTACTTC
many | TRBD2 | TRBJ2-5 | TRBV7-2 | CASSPIGGGETQYF | TGTGCCAGCAGCCCCATTGGCGGGGGAGAGACCCAGTACTTC
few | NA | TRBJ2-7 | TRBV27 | CASSFQSTSYEQYF | TGTGCCAGCAGTTTTCAGAGCACCTCCTACGAGCAGTACTTC
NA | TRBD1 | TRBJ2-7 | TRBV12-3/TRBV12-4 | CASSEQGSEQYF | TGTGCCAGCAGTGAACAGGGGAGCGAGCAGTACTTC
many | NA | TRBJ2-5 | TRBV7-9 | CASSLTGIGQNQETQYF | TGTGCCAGCAGCTTAACCGGTATTGGACAGAACCAAGAGACCCAGTACTTC
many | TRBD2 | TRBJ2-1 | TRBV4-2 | CASSQARGLVRDNEQFF | TGTGCCAGCAGCCAAGCAAGAGGACTAGTTAGGGACAATGAGCAGTTCTTC
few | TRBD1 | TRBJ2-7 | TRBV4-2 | CASSQTLTGYVYEQYF | TGTGCCAGCAGCCAAACACTGACAGGGTATGTCTACGAGCAGTACTTC
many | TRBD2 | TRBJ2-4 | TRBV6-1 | CASRGGSLSNIQYF | TGTGCCAGCAGGGGGGGGTCCCTTTCAAACATTCAGTACTTC
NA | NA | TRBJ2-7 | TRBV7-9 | CASSGEATYERYF | TGTGCCAGCAGCGGTGAGGCCACCTACGAGCGGTACTTC
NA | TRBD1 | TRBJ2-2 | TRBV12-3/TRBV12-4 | CASSSLDQDRASGELFF | TGTGCCAGCAGTTCCCTCGACCAGGACAGGGCCTCCGGGGAGCTGTTTTTT
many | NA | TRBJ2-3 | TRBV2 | CASRRLGGGTDTQYF | TGTGCCAGCAGGAGACTAGGGGGAGGCACAGATACGCAGTATTTT
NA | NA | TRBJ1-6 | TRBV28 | CASSFRFGGSPLHF | TGTGCCAGCAGTTTTAGGTTTGGAGGATCACCCCTCCACTTT
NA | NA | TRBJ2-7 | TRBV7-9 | CASSSRDRYEQYF | TGTGCCAGCAGCAGCCGGGACCGATACGAGCAGTACTTC
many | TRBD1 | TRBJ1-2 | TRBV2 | CASSESGTGYYGYTF | TGTGCCAGCAGTGAAAGCGGGACAGGCTATTATGGCTACACCTTC
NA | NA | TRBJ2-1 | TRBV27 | CASSRRGSENEQFF | TGTGCCAGCAGTAGAAGGGGGTCGGAGAATGAGCAGTTCTTC
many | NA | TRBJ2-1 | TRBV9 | CASSVAWGIARNEQFF | TGTGCCAGCAGCGTAGCGTGGGGAATAGCGCGGAATGAGCAGTTCTTC
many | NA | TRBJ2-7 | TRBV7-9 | CASSPFGYEQYF | TGTGCCAGCAGCCCCTTTGGGTACGAGCAGTACTTC
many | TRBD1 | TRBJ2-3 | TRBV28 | CASSLRPRDRGTDTQYF | TGTGCCAGCAGTTTACGTCCCCGGGACAGGGGTACAGATACGCAGTATTTT
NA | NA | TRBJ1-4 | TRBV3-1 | CASSQEKGLGEKLFF | TGTGCCAGCAGCCAAGAAAAGGGGCTGGGCGAAAAACTGTTTTTT
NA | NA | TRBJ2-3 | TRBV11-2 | CASSSLVGQDTQYF | TGTGCCAGCAGCTCTCTGGTGGGCCAAGATACGCAGTATTTT
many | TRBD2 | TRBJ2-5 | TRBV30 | CAWSGAGGETQYF | TGTGCCTGGAGTGGGGCGGGAGGCGAGACCCAGTACTTC
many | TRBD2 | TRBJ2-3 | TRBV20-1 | CSAAIGGGTDTQYF | TGCAGTGCTGCTATTGGGGGGGGGACAGATACGCAGTATTTT
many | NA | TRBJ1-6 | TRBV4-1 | CASSQGSRSSYNSPLHF | TGCGCCAGCAGCCAAGGTTCCCGGAGCTCCTATAATTCACCCCTCCACTTT
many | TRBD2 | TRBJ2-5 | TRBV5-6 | CASSLSLAGDQETQYF | TGTGCCAGCAGCTTATCGCTAGCGGGGGACCAAGAGACCCAGTACTTC
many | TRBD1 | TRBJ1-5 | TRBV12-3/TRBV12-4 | CASSSTTGGRQPQHF | TGTGCCAGCAGTTCAACTACAGGGGGCAGGCAGCCCCAGCATTTT
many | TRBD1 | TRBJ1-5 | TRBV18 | CASSPPGDSPNQPQHF | TGTGCCAGCTCACCGCCGGGGGACAGCCCAAATCAGCCCCAGCATTTT
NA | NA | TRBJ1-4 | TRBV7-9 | CASGQRGDSNEKLFF | TGTGCCAGCGGCCAGAGGGGTGACTCTAATGAAAAACTGTTTTTT
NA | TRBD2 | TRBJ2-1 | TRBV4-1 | CASSLPGTSVYNEQFF | TGCGCCAGCAGCCTCCCCGGGACTAGCGTCTACAATGAGCAGTTCTTC
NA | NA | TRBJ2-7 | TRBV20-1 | CSAREGAGGNSYEQYF | TGCAGTGCTAGAGAGGGGGCAGGGGGGAACTCCTACGAGCAGTACTTC
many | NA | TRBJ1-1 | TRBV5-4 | CASSFPGYWGENTEAFF | TGTGCCAGCAGCTTCCCAGGGTATTGGGGGGAGAACACTGAAGCTTTCTTT
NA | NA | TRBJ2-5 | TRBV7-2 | CASSLDAWAETQYF | TGTGCCAGCAGCTTAGATGCGTGGGCAGAGACCCAGTACTTC
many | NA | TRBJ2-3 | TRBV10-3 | CAISESEAGKADTQYF | TGTGCCATCAGTGAGTCTGAGGCAGGGAAAGCAGATACGCAGTATTTT
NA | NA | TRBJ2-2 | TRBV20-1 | CSAGTVISGELFF | TGCAGTGCTGGGACGGTGATCTCCGGGGAGCTGTTTTTT
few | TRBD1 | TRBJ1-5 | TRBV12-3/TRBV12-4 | CASQGTAGPQHF | TGTGCCAGTCAGGGGACAGCGGGGCCCCAGCATTTT